This T cell receptor (beta chain) was sequenced during a study of shared clonotypes between healthy human individuals. CDR3 length equals 15 residues. The germline V gene has CDR1 ENHRY and CDR2 SYGVKD. Trimming took 0 bases from V and 5 from J, leaving 13 bases between them. Libraries were prepared by immunoSEQ multiplex PCR; TCRdb keeps only in-frame clonotypes and omits some of them. The table shows some 1.5 million clones, with approximately 98% occurring only once. The source material was naive CD4+ T cells sorted from blood. The subset is: CD45RA+ positively selected. V gene TRBV10-3 combines with J gene TRBJ1-2; TRBD1 might be the D (5 bases). The TCR comes from a young man in good health. CDR3 residues: CAISESGGVGYGYTF. The CDR3 bases are TGTGCCATCAGTGAGTCGGGAGGGGTTGGTTATGGCTACACCTTC.